This TCR beta chain was sequenced for a study of CD8 T cells in ankylosing spondylitis. Quantitative barcoded 5'-RACE was used to prepare TCR beta libraries. One entry per CDR3 protein results from TCRdb running MiXCR on the 5' RACE reads. The sample carries hundreds of thousands of distinct CDR3 sequences, about a fifth recorded once. Findings and caveats of the study: In ankylosing spondylitis patients, matched synovial fluid reportedly showed significant enrichment of disease-linked clones.

Trimming took 3 bases from V and 2 from J; bases not matched to a gene: 3. The CDR3 is made up of 15 amino acids. This clonotype was counted many times. The antigen is unknown. The TCR sequence derives from a female donor with ankylosing spondylitis or in good health (not recorded which). The V and J genes are TRBV12-3 or TRBV12-4 and TRBJ2-7; the match to TRBD2 covers 11 bases. Material: blood, either unsorted or a sorted T cell fraction (not recorded which). CDR3 residues: CASSFGTSGTYEQYF. For the CDR3, the DNA is TGTGCCAGCAGTTTCGGGACTAGCGGTACCTACGAGCAGTACTTC.